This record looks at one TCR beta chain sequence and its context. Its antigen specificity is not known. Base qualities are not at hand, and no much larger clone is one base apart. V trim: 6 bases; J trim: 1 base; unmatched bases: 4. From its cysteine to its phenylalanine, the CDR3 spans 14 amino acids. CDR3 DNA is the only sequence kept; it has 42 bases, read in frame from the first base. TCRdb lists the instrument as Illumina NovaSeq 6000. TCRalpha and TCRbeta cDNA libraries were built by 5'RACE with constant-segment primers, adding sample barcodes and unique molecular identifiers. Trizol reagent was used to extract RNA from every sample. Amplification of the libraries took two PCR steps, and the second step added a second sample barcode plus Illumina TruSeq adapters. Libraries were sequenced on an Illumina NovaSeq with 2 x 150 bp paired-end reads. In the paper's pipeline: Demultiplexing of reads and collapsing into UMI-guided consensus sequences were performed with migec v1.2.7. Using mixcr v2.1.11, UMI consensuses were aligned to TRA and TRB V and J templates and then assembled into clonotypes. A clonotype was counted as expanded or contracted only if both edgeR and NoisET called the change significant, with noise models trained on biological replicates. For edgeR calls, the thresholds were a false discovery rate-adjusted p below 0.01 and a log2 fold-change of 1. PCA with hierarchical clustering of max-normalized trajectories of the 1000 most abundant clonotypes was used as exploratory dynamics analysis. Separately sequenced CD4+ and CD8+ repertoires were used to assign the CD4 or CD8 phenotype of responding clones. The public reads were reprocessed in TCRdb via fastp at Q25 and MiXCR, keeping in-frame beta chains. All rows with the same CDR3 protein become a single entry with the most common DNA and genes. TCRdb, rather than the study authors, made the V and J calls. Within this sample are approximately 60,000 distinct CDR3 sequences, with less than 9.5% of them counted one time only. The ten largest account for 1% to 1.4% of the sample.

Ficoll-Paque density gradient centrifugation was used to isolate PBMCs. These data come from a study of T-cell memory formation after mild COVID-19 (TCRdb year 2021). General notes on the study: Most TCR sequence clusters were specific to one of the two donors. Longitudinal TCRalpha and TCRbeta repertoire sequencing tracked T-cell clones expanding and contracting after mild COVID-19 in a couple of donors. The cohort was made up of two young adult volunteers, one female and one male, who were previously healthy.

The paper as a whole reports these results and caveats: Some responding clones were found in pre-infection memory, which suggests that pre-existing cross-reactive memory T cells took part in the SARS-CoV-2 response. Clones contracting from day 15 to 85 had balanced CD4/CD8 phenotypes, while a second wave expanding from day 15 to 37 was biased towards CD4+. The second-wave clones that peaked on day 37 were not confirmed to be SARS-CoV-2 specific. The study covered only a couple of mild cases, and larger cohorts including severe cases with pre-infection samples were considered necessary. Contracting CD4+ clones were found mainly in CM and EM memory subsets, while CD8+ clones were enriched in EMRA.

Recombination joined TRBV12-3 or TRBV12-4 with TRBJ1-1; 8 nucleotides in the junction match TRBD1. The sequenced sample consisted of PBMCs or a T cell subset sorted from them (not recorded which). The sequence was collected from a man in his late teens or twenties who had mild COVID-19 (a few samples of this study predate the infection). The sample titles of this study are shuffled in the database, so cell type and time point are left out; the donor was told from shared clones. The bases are TGTGCCAGCAGCCCAACAGGGGGGAACACTGAAGCTTTCTTT. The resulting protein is CASSPTGGNTEAFF.